By share, the clone carrying this TCR beta chain counts as medium-sized. Its antigen is undetermined. Every molecule of TCR cDNA had its own unique molecular identifier. Each CDR3 protein gets one entry after TCRdb re-called the 5' RACE reads with MiXCR. The table lists about 8,100 distinct CDR3 sequences, about 12% of them singletons, with approximately 9.9% in the top ten. Trimming shortened V by 5 bases and J by 0 bases, and 14 bases separated the two germline ends. The CDR3 runs to 15 residues. Germline values: CDR1 SGHAT, CDR2 FQNNGV. This entry is derived from a study of spatial heterogeneity in lung cancer. Study-wide results and limits: How many expanded intratumoral alpha and beta TCRs were present tracked the tumor mutation count, which was a count of nonsynonymous mutations.

Time point in this sample: sample taken at primary tumor resection. Untreated early-stage non-small cell lung cancer patients, roughly 72 in total, were the donors. The chain couples TRBV11-2 to TRBJ2-7; D is uncertain. The origin of this receptor is a male donor with early-stage non-small cell lung cancer. The sequencing here drew on lung tumor tissue, taken at surgery. CDR3 nucleotides: TGTGCCAGCAGCCCCCTCGGACGGCTCTCCTACGAGCAGTACTTC. As protein: CASSPLGRLSYEQYF.